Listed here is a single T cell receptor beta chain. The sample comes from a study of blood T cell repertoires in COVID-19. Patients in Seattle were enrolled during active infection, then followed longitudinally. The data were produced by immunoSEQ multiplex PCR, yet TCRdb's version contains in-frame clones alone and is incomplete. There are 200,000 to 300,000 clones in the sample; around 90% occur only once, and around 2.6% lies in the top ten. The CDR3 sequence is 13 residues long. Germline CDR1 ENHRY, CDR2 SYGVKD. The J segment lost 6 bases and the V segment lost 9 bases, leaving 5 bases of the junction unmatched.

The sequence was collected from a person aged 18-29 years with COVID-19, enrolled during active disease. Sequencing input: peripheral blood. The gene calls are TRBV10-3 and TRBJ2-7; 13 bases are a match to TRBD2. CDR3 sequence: CAITSGRAVEQYF. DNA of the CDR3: TGTGCCATAACTAGCGGGAGGGCCGTCGAGCAGTACTTC.